The 5 T cell receptor beta chains below all came from one sample that was sequenced in a study of T cell responses to AZD1222 COVID-19 vaccine. Sequencing was performed with immunoSEQ multiplex PCR; in TCRdb, only in-frame clones are kept and a portion is missing. Of around 72,000 clones listed, 82% were seen once; the top ten hold under 7%. This specimen consisted of peripheral blood, obtained on day 0 of AZD1222 vaccination. These receptors were collected from an adult in good health.

The chain has TRBV6-1 and TRBJ2-3; tentative D call: TRBD2 (6 bases). The CDR3 contains 17 residues. Between the trimmed V and J ends, which lost 4 bases and 1 base, there was a span of 18 bases. Looked up from germline, CDR1 is MNHNS and CDR2 is SASEGT. The CDR3 sequence is CASSVGSDGGRTDTQYF. The CDR3 DNA follows: TGTGCCAGCAGTGTAGGATCGGACGGGGGACGCACAGATACGCAGTATTTT.

The CDR3 reads CASSWGPGGEKTQYF. The CDR3 DNA follows: TGCGCCAGCAGCTGGGGACCCGGTGGTGAGAAGACCCAGTACTTC. V and J are TRBV5-1 and TRBJ2-5; D could derive from TRBD1 or TRBD2 (5 bases each). The germline V gene encodes CDR1 SGHRS and CDR2 YFSETQ. The CDR3 covers 15 residues. V dropped 3 bases and J dropped 6 bases, with 18 bases sitting between them.

The J gene is TRBJ1-3, the V gene TRBV7-8, with 8 bases identical to TRBD1. J was trimmed by 5 bases and V by 8 bases; bases with no gene match: 8. Germline lookup yields CDR1 SGHVS and CDR2 FQNEAQ. The CDR3 spans 14 residues. CDR3 sequence reads: CASQASGGRNTIYF. The DNA for the CDR3 is TGTGCCAGCCAAGCTTCAGGGGGCAGAAACACCATATATTTT.

J is TRBJ2-1 and V is TRBV4-1; D might be TRBD1 or TRBD2, each matching 5 bases. The CDR3 length is 14 residues. Germline V gene sequence: CDR1 MGHRA, CDR2 YSYEKL. V lost 1 base to trimming and J lost 8 bases, with 12 bases between them. The CDR3 nucleotides read TGCGCCAGCAGCCAAGGTCCAGGGAGCTATGAGCAGTTCTTC. It is translated as CASSQGPGSYEQFF.

The chain couples TRBV10-2 to TRBJ2-7; D perhaps matches TRBD1 (5 bases). The CDR3 is 17 amino acids. Germline CDR1 and CDR2: WSHSY and SAAADI. Trimming took 3 bases from V and 1 from J, leaving 19 bases between them. CDR3 bases: TGCGCCAGCAGTGACCCGGTGGGTGGGGCCGGTTCCTACGAGCAGTACTTC. Residues: CASSDPVGGAGSYEQYF.